These 3 T cell receptor beta chains originate from one sample sequenced in a study of blood T cells in healthy people across ages. The authors ran a second PCR of roughly 6 to 11 cycles using a sample-barcoded 5' primer and a J-beta primer mix. MiXCR was run by TCRdb on the 5' RACE reads, yielding one entry per CDR3 protein. The repertoire consists of fewer than 950,000 distinct CDR3 sequences, with roughly 40% occurring once and the leading ten covering 10% to 15%. The sequenced sample was blood. The receptors come from a young man in good health.

This clonotype was recorded once. V and J are TRBV4-3 and TRBJ2-2; possibly TRBD2 for D (5 bases). Looked up from germline, CDR1 is LGHNA and CDR2 is YSLEER. This CDR3 is 17 amino acids long. V was trimmed by 0 bases and J by 3 bases, leaving 14 bases between them. The CDR3 DNA follows: TGCGCCAGCAGCCAAGATTTCACGAGCGGAGACACCGGGGAGCTGTTTTTT. Translating gives CASSQDFTSGDTGELFF.

The chain has TRBV3-1 and TRBJ1-5, with D tentatively TRBD1 (6 bases). The CDR3 totals 15 residues. CDR1 and CDR2 from the germline V gene are LGHDT and YNNKEL (reference sequence). V was trimmed by 1 base and J by 5 bases, leaving 12 bases between them. The CDR3 here is CASSQVTGLDQPQHF. The CDR3 nucleotides are TGTGCCAGCAGCCAAGTTACAGGGCTCGATCAGCCCCAGCATTTT. Based on the CDR3 plus reference TRBV3-1 and TRBJ1-5, the full variable domain is DTAVSQTPKYLVTQMGNDKSIKCEQNLGHDTMYWYKQDSKKFLKIMFSYNNKELIINETVPNRFSPKSPDKAHLNLHINSLELGDSAVYFCASSQVTGLDQPQHFGDGTRLSIL.

The V call is TRBV5-6, the J call TRBJ1-6; 9 bases are a match to TRBD1. The length of the CDR3 is 15 residues. Unmatched junction bases numbered 4, after V lost 4 bases and J lost 5 bases. CDR1 and CDR2 (germline): SGHDT, YYEEEE. CDR3 loop: CASSMNRGHNSPLHF. The CDR3, as DNA: TGTGCCAGCAGCATGAACAGGGGGCATAATTCACCCCTCCACTTT.